This is a list of T cell receptor beta chains from one sample in a study of CD8 T cells in ankylosing spondylitis. Using its own MiXCR run on the 5' RACE reads, TCRdb lists one record per CDR3 protein. Of around 300,000 distinct CDR3 sequences listed, 11% are singletons. Input material: blood, either unsorted or a sorted T cell fraction (not recorded which). These receptors all stem from a female donor with ankylosing spondylitis or in good health (not recorded which). Both conserved end residues are part of each CDR3. D genes are given only for firm matches. Where a row states a size, it is once, few, many or the class of an expanded clone; other rows omit it.

V gene,D gene,J gene,clone size,CDR3 protein,CDR3 DNA
TRBV20-1,.,TRBJ2-2,.,CSARDRGKVNTGELFF,TGCAGTGCTAGAGATCGAGGGAAGGTGAACACCGGGGAGCTGTTTTTT
TRBV7-2,.,TRBJ2-3,.,CASSPRRGGGPADTQYF,TGTGCCAGCAGCCCACGGAGGGGAGGGGGCCCCGCAGATACGCAGTATTTT
TRBV19,.,TRBJ2-2,.,CAGGDMNTGELFF,TGTGCCGGGGGAGACATGAACACCGGGGAGCTGTTTTTT
TRBV7-2,TRBD2,TRBJ2-1,few,CASSLPQGLAFYNEQFF,TGTGCCAGCAGCCTTCCCCAGGGACTAGCGTTCTACAATGAGCAGTTCTTC
TRBV12-3/TRBV12-4,.,TRBJ2-5,many,CASSLVSQETQYF,TGTGCCAGCAGTCTGGTGAGCCAAGAGACCCAGTACTTC
TRBV5-1,.,TRBJ2-6,.,CASSLRVPSSGANVLTF,TGCGCCAGCAGCTTACGAGTTCCCAGCTCTGGGGCCAACGTCCTGACTTTC
TRBV12-3/TRBV12-4,TRBD1,TRBJ1-6,few,CASKQGITPNSPLHF,TGTGCCAGCAAACAGGGGATCACTCCTAATTCACCCCTCCACTTT
TRBV18,TRBD1,TRBJ1-2,.,CASSPNPIPDRGYGYTF,TGTGCCAGCTCACCTAACCCAATCCCCGACAGGGGCTATGGCTACACCTTC
TRBV15,TRBD1,TRBJ2-3,many,CATSMGQGGTSRTDTQYF,TGTGCCACCAGCATGGGACAGGGTGGGACATCACGCACAGATACGCAGTATTTT
TRBV5-1,.,TRBJ1-4,few,CASSLAGGWEKLFF,TGCGCCAGCAGCTTGGCGGGGGGCTGGGAAAAACTGTTTTTT
TRBV7-9,.,TRBJ2-7,many,CASSSSGLSYEQYF,TGTGCCAGCAGCTCATCGGGACTGTCCTACGAGCAGTACTTC
TRBV12-3/TRBV12-4,.,TRBJ2-1,many,CALRPTVGHEQFF,TGTGCCCTGCGGCCCACGGTAGGCCATGAGCAGTTCTTC
TRBV12-3/TRBV12-4,.,TRBJ2-5,many,CASSRTGTSDQYF,TGTGCCAGCAGTAGGACCGGGACGAGTGATCAGTACTTC
TRBV20-1,TRBD1,TRBJ2-3,few,CSVYNGQGTDTQYF,TGCAGCGTATATAATGGACAGGGCACAGATACGCAGTATTTT
TRBV7-9,.,TRBJ1-4,few,CASSLINEKLFF,TGTGCCAGCAGCTTAATTAATGAAAAACTGTTTTTT
TRBV29-1,.,TRBJ2-3,many,CSVARESNTQYF,TGCAGCGTTGCTCGGGAGTCAAATACGCAGTATTTT
TRBV20-1,.,TRBJ1-5,many,CSASPTVRPDQPQHF,TGCAGTGCTAGCCCCACGGTCCGACCCGATCAGCCCCAGCATTTT
TRBV5-1,TRBD1,TRBJ1-1,many,CASSLVMTGGDTEAFF,TGCGCCAGCAGCTTGGTCATGACAGGGGGCGACACTGAAGCTTTCTTT
TRBV3-1,TRBD2,TRBJ2-3,.,CACSLTPMASGGSDTQYF,TGTGCCTGCAGTCTCACGCCGATGGCTAGCGGGGGCTCAGATACGCAGTATTTT
TRBV9,.,TRBJ2-2,many,CASKSETAYTGELFF,TGTGCCAGCAAGTCGGAGACAGCATACACCGGGGAGCTGTTTTTT
TRBV29-1,TRBD1,TRBJ2-1,many,CSVRQGPSSYNEQFF,TGCAGCGTCCGACAGGGGCCGAGCTCCTACAATGAGCAGTTCTTC
TRBV20-1,TRBD2,TRBJ2-2,few,CSARSLGTSGGRNTGELFF,TGCAGTGCTAGATCGCTTGGGACTAGCGGGGGCCGGAACACCGGGGAGCTGTTTTTT
TRBV27,TRBD1,TRBJ2-5,many,CASSSRGLETQYF,TGTGCCAGCAGTTCCAGGGGGCTAGAGACCCAGTACTTC